Below are 20 T cell receptor beta chains sequenced from a single sample in a study of control samples from healthy donors and cancer patients (dated by TCRdb to the early 2020s). Library construction relied on the immunoSEQ multiplex PCR assay. Not all clones reach the TCRdb copy of this immuneACCESS table, which keeps in-frame sequences only. Checked studies attribute under half of the gap to unresolved V genes and leave the rest unexplained. The sample table includes about 210,000 clones. The top ten hold 2.2% of the sample. The source material was blood. These receptors were obtained from a woman aged 25-40 years in good health.

The V and J genes are TRBV9 and TRBJ2-2; D may match TRBD1 or TRBD2 (5 bases each). CDR1 SGDLS and CDR2 YYNGEE come from the germline V gene. Trimming left V 4 bases short and J 4 bases short, with 14 bases between. The CDR3 totals 15 residues. The CDR3 DNA reads TGTGCCAGCAGCCCCCGGGACCGGGTCACCGGGGAGCTGTTTTTT. This sequence encodes CASSPRDRVTGELFF.

V and J are TRBV4-3 and TRBJ1-2; no clear D gene. The germline V gene encodes CDR1 LGHNA and CDR2 YSLEER. The CDR3 extends over 17 amino acids. Deletions cut 0 bases from V and 2 bases from J, with 16 bases between. CDR3 coding DNA: TGCGCCAGCAGCCAAGATAATATTTCGGGGAGGAACTATGGCTACACCTTC. Residues: CASSQDNISGRNYGYTF.

This chain joins TRBV3-1 (or the pseudogene TRBV3-2) and TRBJ2-2; D gene ambiguous. The CDR3 sequence is 16 residues long. V was pared by 1 base and J by 2 bases, with 11 bases between. Germline CDR1 and CDR2: LGHDT and YNNKEL (reference sequence). CDR3 coding DNA: TGTGCCAGCAGCCAAGGAAGACTTTCCAACACCGGGGAGCTGTTTTTT. This encodes CASSQGRLSNTGELFF.

As concerns this clone: Different DNA sequences within this sample yield the same CDR3. The chain carries TRBV4-1 and TRBJ1-5; tentatively, D is TRBD1 (5 bases). Germline lookup yields CDR1 MGHRA and CDR2 YSYEKL. The CDR3 loop spans 12 amino acids. With 1 base removed from V and 7 bases from J, the gap between germline ends came to 5 bases. CDR3 nucleotides: TGCGCCAGCAGCCAAGGGGGGCAGCCCCAGCATTTT. Translated: CASSQGGQPQHF.

The V call is TRBV7-8, the J call TRBJ1-1; 7 bases align to TRBD1. This CDR3 spans 13 amino acids. Germline values: CDR1 SGHVS, CDR2 FQNEAQ. Losses at the gene ends were 5 bases for V and 4 bases for J; bases not matched to a gene: 4. DNA for the CDR3: TGTGCCAGCAGCACTCACAGGGGCACTGAAGCTTTCTTT. It encodes CASSTHRGTEAFF.

The chain recombines TRBV5-1 with TRBJ1-3; D gene uncertain. V was shortened by 0 bases and J by 2 bases, with 3 bases between the two germline ends. Germline CDR1 and CDR2: SGHRS and YFSETQ. This CDR3 has 13 amino acids. CDR3 bases: TGCGCCAGCAGCTTGGACCCTGGAAACACCATATATTTT. Amino acid sequence: CASSLDPGNTIYF.

V gene TRBV28 combines with J gene TRBJ2-2; D not certain. The germline CDR1 and CDR2 sequences are MDHEN and SYDVKM. The CDR3 has 13 amino acids. Deletions cut 5 bases from V and 1 base from J, with 5 bases between. The DNA of the CDR3 is TGTGCCAGCAGTAAACGGAACACCGGGGAGCTGTTTTTT. Encoded protein: CASSKRNTGELFF. The full variable domain, with the rest looked up from reference TRBV28 and TRBJ2-2, is DVKVTQSSRYLVKRTGEKVFLECVQDMDHENMFWYRQDPGLGLRLIYFSYDVKMKEKGDIPEGYSVSREKKERFSLILESASTNQTSMYLCASSKRNTGELFFGEGSRLTVL.

J is TRBJ1-1 and V is TRBV6-5; TRBD1 might be the D (6 bases). Between the trimmed V and J ends, which lost 7 bases and 1 base, there was a span of 16 bases. CDR1 and CDR2 (germline): MNHEY, SVGAGI. The CDR3 spans 15 residues. In nucleotides, the CDR3 is TGTGCCAGCACCGACAACAGGGTGGGGAACACTGAAGCTTTCTTT. Protein: CASTDNRVGNTEAFF.

This sequence joins TRBV2 and TRBJ1-2; 7 bases align to TRBD1. The CDR3 contains 14 residues. V lost 8 bases to trimming and J lost 6 bases; unmatched junction nucleotides: 12. The V gene's germline CDR1 is SNHLY and CDR2 FYNNEI. The CDR3 nucleotides are TGTGCCAGCTCCCATCGGACAGGATCAAATGGCTACACCTTC. Its translation: CASSHRTGSNGYTF.

V is TRBV27 and J is TRBJ1-4; D remains unclear. The V end lost 8 bases, the J end lost 10 bases, and 20 bases lay between the germline ends. CDR1 and CDR2 (germline): MNHEY, SMNVEV (reference sequence). The CDR3 spans 14 residues. The CDR3 reads CASSTGLGARKLFF. The CDR3 DNA sequence: TGTGCCAGCTCGACGGGTCTAGGAGCACGAAAACTGTTTTTT.

The genes are TRBV13 and TRBJ2-7; 9 bases align to TRBD1. Germline lookup yields CDR1 PRHDT and CDR2 FYEKMQ (reference sequence). The CDR3 spans 14 residues. Trimming at V came to 5 bases and at J to 6 bases, leaving 8 bases not matched to a gene. The CDR3 nucleotides read TGTGCCAGCAGCGAAAAGGGACAGGGACGCGAGCAGTACTTC. Protein sequence: CASSEKGQGREQYF.

The chain couples TRBV2 to TRBJ1-5; D unresolved. V was clipped by 5 bases and J by 3 bases, with 8 bases between them. Germline loops: CDR1 SNHLY, CDR2 FYNNEI. This CDR3 region has 13 residues. The CDR3 reads CASSIGNNQPQHF. CDR3 in DNA: TGTGCCAGCAGTATCGGGAACAATCAGCCCCAGCATTTT.

The J gene is TRBJ1-2, the V gene TRBV9; D is unclear. The V end lost 0 bases, the J end lost 1 base, and 13 bases lay between the germline ends. The V gene's germline CDR1 is SGDLS and CDR2 YYNGEE. CDR3 length: 16 residues. In DNA, the CDR3 is TGTGCCAGCAGCGTAGAGGGCGGTAACATTAACTATGGCTACACCTTC. Its translation is CASSVEGGNINYGYTF.

V usage is TRBV5-4 and J usage is TRBJ2-3, with TRBD2 matching over 14 bases. With V trimmed by 4 bases and J by 6 bases, 1 base remained unmatched. The CDR3 has 14 residues. Germline V gene sequence: CDR1 SGHNT, CDR2 YYREEE (reference sequence). Here the CDR3 reads CASSGTSGGDTQYF. In DNA, the CDR3 is TGTGCCAGCAGCGGGACTAGCGGGGGTGATACGCAGTATTTT.

This rearrangement joins TRBV18 to TRBJ2-3; 8 bases map to TRBD2. Germline assignment: CDR1 KGHSH and CDR2 LQKENI. Unmatched junction bases numbered 7, after V lost 2 bases and J lost 0 bases. The length of the CDR3 is 17 residues. CDR3 protein: CASSPGGGRTSTDTQYF. DNA of the CDR3: TGTGCCAGCTCACCAGGCGGGGGGAGAACTAGCACAGATACGCAGTATTTT.

The chain has TRBV7-6 and TRBJ1-1, with unresolved D. The V gene lost 1 base and the J gene lost 3 bases, with 9 bases spanning the gap. CDR1 and CDR2 (germline): SGHVS, FNYEAQ. This CDR3 contains 14 residues. CDR3 nucleotides: TGTGCCAGCAGCTTAGGGATCAGGCACACTGAAGCTTTCTTT. Translated, it gives CASSLGIRHTEAFF.

The chain combines TRBV7-9 with TRBJ1-2; D gene uncertain. The germline gives CDR1 SEHNR, CDR2 FQNEAQ (reference sequence). The CDR3 loop spans 13 amino acids. The V end was cut by 1 base, the J end by 4 bases, with 7 bases between. CDR3 nucleotide sequence: TGTGCCAGCAGCTTAGAAGGGTTCTATGGCTACACCTTC. It codes for CASSLEGFYGYTF.

J is TRBJ2-5 and V is TRBV29-1; D might be TRBD2 (6 bases). CDR1 and CDR2 (germline): SQVTM, ANQGSEA. The CDR3 is made up of 14 amino acids. V was cut by 3 bases and J by 0 bases, with 11 bases left in between. The DNA of the CDR3 is TGCAGCGTTGATAGCGGACGAGACCAAGAGACCCAGTACTTC. It specifies CSVDSGRDQETQYF. Together with reference TRBV29-1 and TRBJ2-5, the CDR3 gives the full variable domain: SAVISQKPSRDICQRGTSLTIQCQVDSQVTMMFWYRQQPGQSLTLIATANQGSEATYESGFVIDKFPISRPNLTFSTLTVSNMSPEDSSIYLCSVDSGRDQETQYFGPGTRLLVL.

The chain uses TRBV2 and TRBJ1-5; 7 positions agree with TRBD1. CDR3 size: 17 residues. V shed 5 bases, J shed 6 bases, and the junction held 16 bases outside the gene matches. Germline CDR1 SNHLY, CDR2 FYNNEI. The CDR3 spells CASSYATGAGGSQPQHF. The CDR3 DNA follows: TGTGCCAGCAGTTACGCTACAGGGGCCGGTGGGAGTCAGCCCCAGCATTTT.

The rearrangement links TRBV28 to TRBJ1-2; 8 positions agree with TRBD1. V gave up 6 bases and J gave up 5 bases; unmatched junction bases: 8. The length of the CDR3 is 14 residues. Germline V gene data show CDR1 as MDHEN and CDR2 as SYDVKM. CDR3: CASREPGQAYGYTF. The DNA of the CDR3 is TGTGCCAGCAGGGAACCGGGACAGGCTTATGGCTACACCTTC.